This TCR beta chain is drawn from a study of CD8+CD57+ T cells in acquired aplastic anemia. This clonotype was recorded only once. Germline V gene lookup returns CDR1 LGHNT and CDR2 FRNRAP. There are 13 residues in the CDR3. TCR beta VDJ and CDR3 were profiled, and genomic DNA was the template. TCRdb used MiXCR to reprocess the reads, holding one entry per CDR3 protein. The table has 150,000 to 200,000 distinct CDR3 sequences, just under 65% seen once; the top ten hold 45%. Sequenced sample: sorted CD4+, CD8+, or CD8+CD57+ T cells (not recorded which) from PBMCs. This chain uses TRBV12-5 with TRBJ1-2, with a possible D match to TRBD1 (6 bases). The receptor comes from a human donor in good health. CDR3 bases: TGTGCCAGCAGTTCAACAGGGCTCTATGGCTACACCTTC. Translation: CASSSTGLYGYTF.